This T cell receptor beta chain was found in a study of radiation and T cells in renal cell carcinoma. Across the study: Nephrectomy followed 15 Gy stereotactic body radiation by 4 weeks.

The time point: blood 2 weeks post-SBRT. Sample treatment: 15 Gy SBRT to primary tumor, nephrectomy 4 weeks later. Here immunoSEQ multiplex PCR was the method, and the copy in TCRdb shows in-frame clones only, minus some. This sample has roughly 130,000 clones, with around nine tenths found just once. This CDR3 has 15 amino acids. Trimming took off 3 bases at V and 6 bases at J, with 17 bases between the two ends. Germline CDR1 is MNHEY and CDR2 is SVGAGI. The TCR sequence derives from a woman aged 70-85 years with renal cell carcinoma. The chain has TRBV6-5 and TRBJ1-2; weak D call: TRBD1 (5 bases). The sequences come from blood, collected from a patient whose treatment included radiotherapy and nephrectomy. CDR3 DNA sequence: TGTGCCAGCAGTTATTTCCCGGGACTCCGTGATGGCTACACCTTC. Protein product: CASSYFPGLRDGYTF.